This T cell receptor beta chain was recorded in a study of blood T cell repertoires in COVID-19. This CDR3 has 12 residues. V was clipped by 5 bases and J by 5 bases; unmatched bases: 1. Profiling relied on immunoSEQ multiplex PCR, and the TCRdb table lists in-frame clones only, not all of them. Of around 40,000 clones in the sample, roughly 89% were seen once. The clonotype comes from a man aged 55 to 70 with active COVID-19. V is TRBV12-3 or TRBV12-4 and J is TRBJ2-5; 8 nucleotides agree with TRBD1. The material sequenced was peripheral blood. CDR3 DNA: TGTGCCAGCAGTAGGACAGGGGAGACCCAGTACTTC. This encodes CASSRTGETQYF.